Below are 9 T cell receptor beta chains sequenced from a single sample in a study of technical replicates of blood from a handful of donors. TCRdb keeps only in-frame clones here, not all; method: immunoSEQ multiplex PCR. The data hold around 72,000 clones, with 98% observed a single time. What was sequenced was T cells isolated from PBMCs. These receptors were collected from a human donor in good health.

J is TRBJ1-1 and V is TRBV4-1; a possible D gene is TRBD1 (6 bases). The CDR3 is 17 amino acids. Trimming left V 0 bases short and J 1 base short, with 15 bases between. Germline-derived CDR1 and CDR2 are MGHRA and YSYEKL. The CDR3, as DNA: TGCGCCAGCAGCCAAGACGTTCTCGTACAGGGGAACACTGAAGCTTTCTTT. This translates into CASSQDVLVQGNTEAFF.

The rearrangement links TRBV28 to TRBJ2-7; D not resolved. Trimming took 4 bases from V and 0 from J, leaving 7 bases between them. The CDR3 is 13 residues long. Germline V CDR1 and CDR2: MDHEN, SYDVKM. The CDR3 coding sequence is TGTGCCAGCAGTTCCCTCCCCTCCTACGAGCAGTACTTC. It encodes CASSSLPSYEQYF.

The V gene is TRBV6-5, the J gene TRBJ2-1, with 7 bases identical to TRBD2. The CDR3 contains 15 residues. Germline CDR1 MNHEY, CDR2 SVGAGI. J lost 9 bases, V lost 6 bases, and 14 bases had no gene match. The CDR3 loop is CASRAWDYSLAEQFF. DNA of the CDR3: TGTGCCAGCAGGGCCTGGGACTACTCCCTCGCTGAGCAGTTCTTC.

V and J are TRBV28 and TRBJ2-5, with 7 bases identical to TRBD2. The junction had 8 bases not matched to a gene; V was cut back by 5 bases and J by 5 bases. Per the germline V gene, CDR1 is MDHEN and CDR2 is SYDVKM. This CDR3 is 14 amino acids long. The chain's CDR3 is CASSPGGGPETQYF. The CDR3 DNA follows: TGTGCCAGCAGTCCCGGGGGAGGGCCCGAGACCCAGTACTTC.

The chain has TRBV29-1 and TRBJ2-2; D possibly corresponds to TRBD1 (6 bases). Germline V CDR1 and CDR2: SQVTM, ANQGSEA. V was shortened by 7 bases and J by 2 bases, with 8 bases between the two germline ends. The CDR3 covers 12 residues. The CDR3 coding sequence is TGCAGCGGGGGACATAACACCGGGGAGCTGTTTTTT. The encoded protein is CSGGHNTGELFF.

The V call is TRBV7-2, the J call TRBJ2-2; 15 nucleotides agree with TRBD2. The CDR3 extends over 17 amino acids. Germline CDR1 and CDR2: SGHTA and FQGNSA. J was trimmed by 5 bases and V by 6 bases; bases with no gene match: 7. CDR3 bases: TGTGCCAGCAGACGGACTAGCGGGAGGGCCAGAACCGGGGAGCTGTTTTTT. Its translation: CASRRTSGRARTGELFF.

The chain carries TRBV7-2 and TRBJ1-3; 7 bases agree with TRBD1. The V gene end was trimmed by 5 bases and the J gene end by 5 bases; junction bases not matched to a gene: 12. The length of the CDR3 is 16 residues. CDR1 is SGHTA and CDR2 is FQGNSA in the germline V gene. The CDR3 bases are TGTGCCAGCAGCCCTGACAGGGATTTAAGTCGAAACACCATATATTTT. It yields the protein CASSPDRDLSRNTIYF.

As to this clone: The CDR3 does not end in the conserved phenylalanine or tryptophan, so this is likely a read error. The CDR3 reads CASSYSRGYEQYL. Here the CDR3 DNA reads TGTGCCAGCAGTTACTCGAGAGGCTACGAGCAGTACCTC. This sequence joins TRBV6-5 and TRBJ2-7; D call uncertain. This CDR3 is built from 13 residues. V lost 0 bases to trimming and J lost 3 bases, with 6 bases between them. From germline, CDR1 is MNHEY and CDR2 SVGAGI.

V is TRBV5-6 and J is TRBJ1-1, with 7 bases fitting TRBD1. Germline V gene lookup returns CDR1 SGHDT and CDR2 YYEEEE. The CDR3 runs 14 residues. The V segment lost 0 bases and the J segment 4 bases; nucleotides outside the gene matches: 3. This chain's CDR3 is CASSLGQGFTEAFF. In DNA, the CDR3 is TGTGCCAGCAGCTTGGGACAGGGATTCACTGAAGCTTTCTTT.